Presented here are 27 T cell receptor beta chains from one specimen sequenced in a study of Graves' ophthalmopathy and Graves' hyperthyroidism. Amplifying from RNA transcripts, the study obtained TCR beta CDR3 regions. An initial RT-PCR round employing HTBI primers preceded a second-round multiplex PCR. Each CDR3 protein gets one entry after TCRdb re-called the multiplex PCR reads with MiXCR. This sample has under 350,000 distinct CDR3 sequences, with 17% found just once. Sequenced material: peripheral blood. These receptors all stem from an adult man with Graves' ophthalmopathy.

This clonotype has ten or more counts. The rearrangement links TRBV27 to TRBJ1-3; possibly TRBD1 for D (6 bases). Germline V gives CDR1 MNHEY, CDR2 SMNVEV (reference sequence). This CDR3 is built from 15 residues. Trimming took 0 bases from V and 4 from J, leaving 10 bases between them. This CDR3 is CASSLSPGDGNTIYF. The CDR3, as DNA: TGTGCCAGCAGTTTATCCCCAGGGGACGGAAACACCATATATTTT.

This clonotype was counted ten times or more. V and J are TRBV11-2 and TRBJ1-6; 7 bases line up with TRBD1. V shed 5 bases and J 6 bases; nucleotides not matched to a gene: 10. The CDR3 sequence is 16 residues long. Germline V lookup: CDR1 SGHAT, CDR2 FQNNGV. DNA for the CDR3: TGTGCCAGCAGCCACTCAGAAGACAGGGTTAATTCACCCCTCCACTTT. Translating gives CASSHSEDRVNSPLHF.

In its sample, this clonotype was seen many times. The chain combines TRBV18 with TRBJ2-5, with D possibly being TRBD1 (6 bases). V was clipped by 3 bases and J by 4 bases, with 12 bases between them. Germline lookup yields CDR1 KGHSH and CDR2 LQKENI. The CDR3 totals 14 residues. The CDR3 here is CASSPGTYLETQYF. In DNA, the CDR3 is TGTGCCAGCTCACCCGGGACATACCTAGAGACCCAGTACTTC. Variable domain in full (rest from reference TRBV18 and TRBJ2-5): NAGVMQNPRHLVRRRGQEARLRCSPMKGHSHVYWYRQLPEEGLKFMVYLQKENIIDESGMPKERFSAEFPKEGPSILRIQQVVRGDSAAYFCASSPGTYLETQYFGPGTRLLVL.

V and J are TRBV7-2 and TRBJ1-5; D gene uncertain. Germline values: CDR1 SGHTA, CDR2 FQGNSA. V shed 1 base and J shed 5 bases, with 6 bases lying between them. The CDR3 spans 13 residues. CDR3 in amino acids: CASSLDNDQPQHF. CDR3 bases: TGTGCCAGCAGCTTAGACAACGATCAGCCCCAGCATTTT.

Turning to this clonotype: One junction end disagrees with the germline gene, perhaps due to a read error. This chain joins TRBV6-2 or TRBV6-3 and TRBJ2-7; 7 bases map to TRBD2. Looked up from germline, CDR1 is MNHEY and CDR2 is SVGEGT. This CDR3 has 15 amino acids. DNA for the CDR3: TGTGCCAGCATCCCAACTAACGGGAGGATCTACGAGCAGTCCTTC. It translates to CASIPTNGRIYEQSF.

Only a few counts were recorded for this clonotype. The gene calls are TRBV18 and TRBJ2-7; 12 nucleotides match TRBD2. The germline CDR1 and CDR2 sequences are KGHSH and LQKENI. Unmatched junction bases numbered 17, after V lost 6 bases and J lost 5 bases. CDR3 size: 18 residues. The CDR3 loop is CASSRDPSWTSGAHEQYF. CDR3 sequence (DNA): TGTGCCAGCTCCCGAGACCCTAGTTGGACTAGCGGGGCCCACGAGCAGTACTTC. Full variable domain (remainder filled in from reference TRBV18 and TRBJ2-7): NAGVMQNPRHLVRRRGQEARLRCSPMKGHSHVYWYRQLPEEGLKFMVYLQKENIIDESGMPKERFSAEFPKEGPSILRIQQVVRGDSAAYFCASSRDPSWTSGAHEQYFGPGTRLTVT.

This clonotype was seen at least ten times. The CDR3, as DNA: TGTGCCAGCAGATCCAGGGGGTGGAGTGCTGGAAACACCATATATTTT. It translates to CASRSRGWSAGNTIYF. This chain uses TRBV6-5 with TRBJ1-3, with 7 bases fitting TRBD1. CDR1 MNHEY and CDR2 SVGAGI come from the germline V gene. The junction had 10 bases not matched to a gene; V was cut back by 6 bases and J by 2 bases. This CDR3 comprises 16 residues.

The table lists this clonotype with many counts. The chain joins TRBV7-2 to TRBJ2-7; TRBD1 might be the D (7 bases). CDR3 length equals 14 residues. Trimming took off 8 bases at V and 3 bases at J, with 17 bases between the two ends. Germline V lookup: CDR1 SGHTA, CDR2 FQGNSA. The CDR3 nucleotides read TGTGCCAGCCGCCGACAGGGAGGAGGCTACGAGCAGTACTTC. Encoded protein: CASRRQGGGYEQYF.

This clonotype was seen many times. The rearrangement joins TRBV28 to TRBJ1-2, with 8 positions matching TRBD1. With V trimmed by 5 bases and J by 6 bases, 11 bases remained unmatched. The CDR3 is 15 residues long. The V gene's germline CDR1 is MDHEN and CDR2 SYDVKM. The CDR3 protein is CASSPRDRRLDGYTF. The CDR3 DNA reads TGTGCCAGCAGTCCCCGGGACAGGAGACTGGATGGCTACACCTTC.

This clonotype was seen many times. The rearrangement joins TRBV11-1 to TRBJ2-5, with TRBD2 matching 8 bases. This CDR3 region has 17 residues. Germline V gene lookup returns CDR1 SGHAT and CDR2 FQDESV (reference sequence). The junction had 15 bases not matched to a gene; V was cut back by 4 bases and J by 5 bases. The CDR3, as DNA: TGTGCCAGCAGCTCACTCGGGATGGAGCGGGAGAAGGAGACCCAGTACTTC. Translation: CASSSLGMEREKETQYF.

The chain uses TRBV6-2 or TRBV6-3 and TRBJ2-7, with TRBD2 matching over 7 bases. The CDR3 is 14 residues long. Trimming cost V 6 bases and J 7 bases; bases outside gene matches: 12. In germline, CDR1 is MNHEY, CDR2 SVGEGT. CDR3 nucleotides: TGTGCCAGCAGCCGCCCAGCGGGGCTGATGGAGCAGTACTTC. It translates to CASSRPAGLMEQYF.

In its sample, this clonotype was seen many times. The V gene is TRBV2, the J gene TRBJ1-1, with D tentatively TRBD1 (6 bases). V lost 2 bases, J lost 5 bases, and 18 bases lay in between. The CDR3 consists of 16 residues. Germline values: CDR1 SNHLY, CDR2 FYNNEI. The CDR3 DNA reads TGTGCCAGCAGTGAATGGGCAGGGGAAGGTGAGACTGAAGCTTTCTTT. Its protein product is CASSEWAGEGETEAFF.

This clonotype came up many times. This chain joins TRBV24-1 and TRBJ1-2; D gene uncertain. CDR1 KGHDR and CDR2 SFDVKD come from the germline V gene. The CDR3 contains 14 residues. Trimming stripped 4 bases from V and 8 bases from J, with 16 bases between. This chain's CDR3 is CATSENRGGTGYTF. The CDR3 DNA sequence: TGTGCCACCAGTGAGAACCGGGGTGGAACCGGCTACACCTTC.

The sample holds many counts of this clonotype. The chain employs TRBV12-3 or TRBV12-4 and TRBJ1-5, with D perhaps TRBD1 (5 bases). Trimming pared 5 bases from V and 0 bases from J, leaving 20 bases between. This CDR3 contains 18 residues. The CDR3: CASSPAGGFGDSNQPQHF. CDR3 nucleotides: TGTGCCAGCAGTCCAGCGGGGGGGTTCGGAGATAGCAATCAGCCCCAGCATTTT.

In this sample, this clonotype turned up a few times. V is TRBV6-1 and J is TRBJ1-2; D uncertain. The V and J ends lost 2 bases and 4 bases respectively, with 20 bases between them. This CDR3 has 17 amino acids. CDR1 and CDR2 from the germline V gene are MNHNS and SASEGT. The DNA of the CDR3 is TGTGCCAGCAGTGAATCGCCGGCCGGTACGCTTCTCTATGGCTACACCTTC. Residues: CASSESPAGTLLYGYTF.

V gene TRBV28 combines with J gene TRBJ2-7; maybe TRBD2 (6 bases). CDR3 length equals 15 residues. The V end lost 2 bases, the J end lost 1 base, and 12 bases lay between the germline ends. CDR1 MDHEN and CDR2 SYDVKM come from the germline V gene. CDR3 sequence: CASSLGKTRSYEQYF. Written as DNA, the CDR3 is TGTGCCAGCAGTTTAGGGAAGACTAGATCCTACGAGCAGTACTTC.

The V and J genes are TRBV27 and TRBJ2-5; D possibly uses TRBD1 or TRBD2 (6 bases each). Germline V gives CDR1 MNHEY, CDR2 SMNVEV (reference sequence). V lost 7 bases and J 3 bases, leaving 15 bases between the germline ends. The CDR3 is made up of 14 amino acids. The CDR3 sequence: CASTSRGEEETQYF. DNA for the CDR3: TGTGCCAGCACCTCAAGGGGGGAGGAAGAGACCCAGTACTTC.

CDR3 region: CASSLSEVAEAFF. DNA for the CDR3: TGTGCCAGCAGCTTATCTGAGGTCGCTGAAGCTTTCTTT. The V and J genes are TRBV7-3 and TRBJ1-1; unclear D gene. Deletions cut 2 bases from V and 6 bases from J, with 10 bases between. Per the germline V gene, CDR1 is SGHTA and CDR2 is FQGTGA. This CDR3 comprises 13 residues.

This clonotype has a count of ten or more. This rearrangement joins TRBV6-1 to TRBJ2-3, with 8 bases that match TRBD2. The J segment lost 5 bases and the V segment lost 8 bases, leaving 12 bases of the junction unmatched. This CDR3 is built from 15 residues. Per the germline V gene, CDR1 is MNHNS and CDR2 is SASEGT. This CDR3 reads CASGTGGRSIDTQYF. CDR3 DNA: TGTGCCAGCGGGACGGGAGGGCGTTCTATAGATACGCAGTATTTT.

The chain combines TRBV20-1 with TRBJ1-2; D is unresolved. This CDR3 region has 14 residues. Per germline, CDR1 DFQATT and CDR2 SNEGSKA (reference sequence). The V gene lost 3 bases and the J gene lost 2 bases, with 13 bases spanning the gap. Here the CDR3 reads CSASNGRSNYGYTF. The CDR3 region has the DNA TGCAGTGCTAGTAACGGTCGCTCAAACTATGGCTACACCTTC.

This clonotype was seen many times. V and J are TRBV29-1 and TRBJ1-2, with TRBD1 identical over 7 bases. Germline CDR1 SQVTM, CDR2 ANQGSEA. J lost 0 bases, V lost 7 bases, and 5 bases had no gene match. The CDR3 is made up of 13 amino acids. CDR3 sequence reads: CSAWDRSNYGYTF. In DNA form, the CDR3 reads TGCAGCGCATGGGACAGATCTAACTATGGCTACACCTTC.

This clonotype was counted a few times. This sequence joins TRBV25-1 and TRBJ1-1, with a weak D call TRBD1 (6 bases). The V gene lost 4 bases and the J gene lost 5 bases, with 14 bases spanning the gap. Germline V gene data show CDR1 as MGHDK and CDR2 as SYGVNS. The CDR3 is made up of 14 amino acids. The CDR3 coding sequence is TGTGCCAGCAGTGCCCTCAGGGGTCAGACTGAAGCTTTCTTT. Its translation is CASSALRGQTEAFF. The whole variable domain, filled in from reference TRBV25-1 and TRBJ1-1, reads EADIYQTPRYLVIGTGKKITLECSQTMGHDKMYWYQQDPGMELHLIHYSYGVNSTEKGDLSSESTVSRIRTEHFPLTLESARPSHTSQYLCASSALRGQTEAFFGQGTRLTVV.

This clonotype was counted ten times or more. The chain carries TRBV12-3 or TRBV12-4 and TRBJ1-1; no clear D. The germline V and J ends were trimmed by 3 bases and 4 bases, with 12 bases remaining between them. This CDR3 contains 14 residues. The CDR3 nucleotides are TGTGCCAGCAGTTTGCTACGGTTGAGCACTGAAGCTTTCTTT. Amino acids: CASSLLRLSTEAFF.

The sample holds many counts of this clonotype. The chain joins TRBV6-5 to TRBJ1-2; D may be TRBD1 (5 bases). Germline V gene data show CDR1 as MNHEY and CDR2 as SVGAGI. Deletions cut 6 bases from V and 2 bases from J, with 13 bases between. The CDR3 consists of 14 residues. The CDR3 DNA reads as TGTGCCAGCAGCGGGGACCCAGTAAACTATGGCTACACCTTC. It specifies CASSGDPVNYGYTF.

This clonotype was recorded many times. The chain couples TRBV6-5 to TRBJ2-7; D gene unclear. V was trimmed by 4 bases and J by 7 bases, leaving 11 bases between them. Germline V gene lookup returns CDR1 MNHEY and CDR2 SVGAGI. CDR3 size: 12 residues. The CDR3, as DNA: TGTGCCAGCAGTTCCACCACAGATGAGCAGTACTTC. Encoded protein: CASSSTTDEQYF.

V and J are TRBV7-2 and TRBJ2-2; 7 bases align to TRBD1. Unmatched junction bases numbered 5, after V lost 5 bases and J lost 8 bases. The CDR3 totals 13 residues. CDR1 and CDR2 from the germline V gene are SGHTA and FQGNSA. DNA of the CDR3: TGTGCCAGCAGCATAGACAGGGTTGGGGAGCTGTTTTTT. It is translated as CASSIDRVGELFF.

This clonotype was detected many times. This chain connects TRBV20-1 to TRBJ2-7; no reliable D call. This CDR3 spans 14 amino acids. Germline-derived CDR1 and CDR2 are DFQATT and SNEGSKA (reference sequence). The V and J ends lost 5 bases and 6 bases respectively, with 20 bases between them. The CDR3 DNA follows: TGCAGTGCTCGACGACCGGACCGGCTACGCGAGCAGTACTTC. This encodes CSARRPDRLREQYF.